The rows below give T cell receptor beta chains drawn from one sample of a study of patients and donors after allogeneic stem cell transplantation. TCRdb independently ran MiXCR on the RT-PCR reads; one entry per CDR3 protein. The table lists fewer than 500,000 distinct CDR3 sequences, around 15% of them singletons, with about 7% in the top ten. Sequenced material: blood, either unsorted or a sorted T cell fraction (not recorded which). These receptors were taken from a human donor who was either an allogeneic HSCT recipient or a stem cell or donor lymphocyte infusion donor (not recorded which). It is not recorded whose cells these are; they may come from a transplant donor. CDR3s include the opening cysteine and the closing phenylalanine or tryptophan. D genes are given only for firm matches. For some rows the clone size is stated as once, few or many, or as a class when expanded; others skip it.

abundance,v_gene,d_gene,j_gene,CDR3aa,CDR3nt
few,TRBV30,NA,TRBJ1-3,CAWRHRANTIYF,TGTGCCTGGAGACACAGGGCAAACACCATATATTTT
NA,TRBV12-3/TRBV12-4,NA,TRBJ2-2,CASSLKLATTGELFF,TGTGCCAGCAGTTTAAAGCTAGCGACCACCGGGGAGCTGTTTTTT
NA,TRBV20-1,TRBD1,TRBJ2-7,CSASQGQGAREQYF,TGCAGTGCGTCCCAGGGACAGGGGGCGAGAGAGCAGTACTTC
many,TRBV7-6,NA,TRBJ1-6,CASSLRNSPLHF,TGTGCCAGCAGCCTCAGGAATTCACCCCTCCACTTT
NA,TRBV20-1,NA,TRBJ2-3,CSARIKDTQYF,TGCAGTGCTAGAATAAAAGATACGCAGTATTTT
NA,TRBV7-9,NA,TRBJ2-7,CASSLNPAYYEQYF,TGTGCCAGCAGCTTAAATCCAGCTTACTACGAGCAGTACTTC
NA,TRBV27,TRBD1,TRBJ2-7,CASSSPGQGAEQYF,TGTGCCAGCAGTTCACCGGGACAGGGTGCCGAGCAGTACTTC
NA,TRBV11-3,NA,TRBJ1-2,CASSLRGGVGYGYTF,TGTGCCAGCAGCTTACGAGGAGGGGTTGGGTATGGCTACACCTTC
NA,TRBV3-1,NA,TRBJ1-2,CASSQDGEGSGYGYTF,TGTGCCAGCAGCCAAGATGGGGAGGGGAGCGGCTATGGCTACACCTTC
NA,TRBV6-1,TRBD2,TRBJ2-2,CASTRRGAGTGELFF,TGTGCCAGCACCCGGCGGGGGGCTGGCACCGGGGAGCTGTTTTTT
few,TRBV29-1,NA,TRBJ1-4,CSVGLKEKLFF,TGCAGCGTTGGGCTTAAGGAAAAACTGTTTTTT
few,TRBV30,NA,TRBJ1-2,CAWSLSLGGYTF,TGTGCCTGGAGTTTGTCCCTGGGCGGCTACACCTTC
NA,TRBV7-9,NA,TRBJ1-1,CASSLGSGKNTEAFF,TGTGCCAGCAGCTTAGGTTCAGGGAAGAACACTGAAGCTTTCTTT
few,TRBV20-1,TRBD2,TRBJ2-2,CSARREELNTGELFF,TGCAGTGCTAGACGGGAGGAACTTAACACCGGGGAGCTGTTTTTT
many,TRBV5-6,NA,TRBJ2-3,CASSLQTDTQYF,TGTGCCAGCAGCTTGCAGACAGATACGCAGTATTTT
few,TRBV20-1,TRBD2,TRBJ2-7,CRATGLEVHEQYF,TGCAGGGCCACGGGACTAGAGGTCCACGAGCAGTACTTC